This TCR beta chain emerged from a study of cytomegalovirus exposure and HLA in healthy donors. Study-wide results and caveats: TCR sequences were mostly rare, though some public TCRs occurred in many donors. A classifier reportedly called cytomegalovirus status with high sensitivity and specificity. That first-cohort TCR clusters tended to co-occur in the 130 or so validation repertoires was found in a later analysis. The study labeled 164 TCR beta chains cytomegalovirus-associated.

In the case of this clone: No antigen is known for it.

Here immunoSEQ multiplex PCR was the method, and the copy in TCRdb shows in-frame clones only, minus some. The data contain approximately 220,000 clones, around nine tenths of them seen just once; the ten biggest clones take up roughly 1%. The CDR3 has 15 residues. The V and J ends lost 7 bases and 4 bases, in that order; junction bases with no gene match: 11. Germline V gene sequence: CDR1 LGHNA, CDR2 YNFKEQ. Input material: PBMCs. The sequence came from a woman between 18 and 29 years old in good health and CMV-seronegative. The J gene is TRBJ2-3, the V gene TRBV4-2; 7 bases map to TRBD2. DNA for the CDR3: TGTGCCAGCACCAAAGGGGAGGGGCAGGCAGATACGCAGTATTTT. It translates to CASTKGEGQADTQYF.